This paragraph reports one T cell receptor (beta chain). Its antigen is unidentified. CDR3 length equals 15 residues. The junction had 9 bases not matched to a gene; V was cut back by 5 bases and J by 5 bases. Germline CDR1 SGHTA, CDR2 FQGNSA. This sample is drawn from a study of identifying expanded T cells in peripheral blood. General study findings and limits: Across healthy donors, higher total template counts meant significantly greater approximately 2-week count variance.

Generated by immunoSEQ multiplex PCR, the TCRdb table keeps only in-frame clones and is missing some. The sample lists around 130,000 clones, around 88% occurring once. The clonotype was recovered from a person aged 18 to 70 in good health. Specimen: blood. This sequence joins TRBV7-2 and TRBJ2-5, with TRBD1 matching over 9 bases. The CDR3 coding sequence is TGTGCCAGCAGCCCCAGGGACAGGGTTTGGGAGACCCAGTACTTC. Translated, it gives CASSPRDRVWETQYF.